This T cell receptor beta chain was identified during a study of blood T cell repertoires in COVID-19. Study-level information: Samples taken during acute and convalescent COVID-19 were collected in the United States, Italy and Spain. T cells, B-cell-depleted T cells, or PBMCs supplied cDNA or gDNA.

This CDR3 has 9 residues. Germline V gene sequence: CDR1 WNHNN, CDR2 SYGVQD (reference sequence). Trimming left V 10 bases short and J 8 bases short, with 8 bases between. In the original processing: Reference gene primer amplification yielded estimated nucleated cell counts. TCRdb's table, derived via immunoSEQ multiplex PCR, lists solely in-frame clones and lacks some. The DNA was the basis for D and trimming; V, J and clone size are from that table. This table holds 90,000 to 100,000 clones, approximately 90% found once. Sequencing used peripheral blood. The receptor was isolated from a man aged 45-65 years with acute or convalescent COVID-19. The V gene is TRBV10-1, the J gene TRBJ1-2; D unresolved. The CDR3 DNA reads TGCGCCAACCCGGGGGGCTACACCTTC. Protein sequence: CANPGGYTF.